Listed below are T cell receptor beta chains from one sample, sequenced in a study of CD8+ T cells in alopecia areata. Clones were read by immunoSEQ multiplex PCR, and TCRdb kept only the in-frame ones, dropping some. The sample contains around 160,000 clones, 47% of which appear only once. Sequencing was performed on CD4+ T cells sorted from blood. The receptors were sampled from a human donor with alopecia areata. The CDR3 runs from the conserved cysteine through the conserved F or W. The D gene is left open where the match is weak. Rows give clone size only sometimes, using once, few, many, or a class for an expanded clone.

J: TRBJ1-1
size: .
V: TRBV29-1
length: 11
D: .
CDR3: CSVSAYTEAFF
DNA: TGCAGCGTTTCGGCATACACTGAAGCTTTCTTT

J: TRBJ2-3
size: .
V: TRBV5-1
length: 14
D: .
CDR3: CASRSWGSTDTQYF
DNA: TGCGCCAGCAGGAGCTGGGGTAGCACAGATACGCAGTATTTT

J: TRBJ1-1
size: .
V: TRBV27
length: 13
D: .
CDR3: CASSLIGYTEAFF
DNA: TGTGCCAGCAGTTTGATCGGGTACACTGAAGCTTTCTTT

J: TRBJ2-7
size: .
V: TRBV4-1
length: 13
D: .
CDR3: CASSQPQGARPYF
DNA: TGCGCCAGCAGCCAACCACAGGGAGCCCGCCCGTACTTC

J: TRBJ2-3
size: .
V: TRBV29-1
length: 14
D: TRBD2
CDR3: CSASSGSVADTQYF
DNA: TGCAGCGCAAGTAGCGGGAGTGTAGCAGATACGCAGTATTTT

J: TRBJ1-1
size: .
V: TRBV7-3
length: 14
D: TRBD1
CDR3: CASSLTGGGTEAFF
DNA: TGTGCCAGCAGCCTTACAGGGGGCGGCACTGAAGCTTTCTTT

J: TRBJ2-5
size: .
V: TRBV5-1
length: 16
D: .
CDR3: CASSRQPRTDQETQYF
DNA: TGCGCCAGCAGCCGACAGCCCCGGACGGATCAAGAGACCCAGTACTTC

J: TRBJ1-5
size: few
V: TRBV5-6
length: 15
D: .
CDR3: CASSLYYQGVKPQHF
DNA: TGTGCCAGCAGCTTGTATTACCAGGGCGTGAAGCCCCAGCATTTT

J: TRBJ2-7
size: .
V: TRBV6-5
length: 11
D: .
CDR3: CASSDTGSQYF
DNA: TGTGCCAGCAGTGATACAGGTTCGCAGTACTTC

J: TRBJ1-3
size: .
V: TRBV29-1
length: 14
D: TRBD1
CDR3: CSVTHRQGRDTIYF
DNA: TGCAGCGTCACACACCGACAGGGAAGGGACACCATATATTTT

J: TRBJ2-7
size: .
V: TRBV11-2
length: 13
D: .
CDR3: CASSEHPGVEQYF
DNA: TGTGCCAGCAGCGAACACCCTGGGGTGGAGCAGTACTTC

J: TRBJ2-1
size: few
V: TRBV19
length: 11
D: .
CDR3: CATLGYNEQFF
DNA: TGTGCCACCCTGGGCTACAATGAGCAGTTCTTC

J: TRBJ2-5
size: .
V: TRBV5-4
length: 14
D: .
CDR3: CASSSVGGKETQYF
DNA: TGTGCCAGCAGCTCGGTTGGGGGGAAAGAGACCCAGTACTTC

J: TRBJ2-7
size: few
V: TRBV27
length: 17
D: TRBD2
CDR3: CASSSTWTSGSVWEQYF
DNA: TGTGCCAGCAGTTCGACTTGGACTAGCGGGAGTGTGTGGGAGCAGTACTTC

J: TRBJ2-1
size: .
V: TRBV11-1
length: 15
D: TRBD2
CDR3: CASSSPGLANNEQFF
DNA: TGTGCCAGCAGCTCCCCGGGACTAGCGAACAATGAGCAGTTCTTC

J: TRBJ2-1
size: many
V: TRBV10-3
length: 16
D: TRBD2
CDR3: CAISESLTGGDNEQFF
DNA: TGTGCCATCAGTGAGTCTTTGACGGGAGGGGACAATGAGCAGTTCTTC

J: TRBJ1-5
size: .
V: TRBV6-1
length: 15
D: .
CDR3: CASSDRGASNQPQHF
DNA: TGTGCCAGCAGTGACCGGGGGGCGAGCAATCAGCCCCAGCATTTT

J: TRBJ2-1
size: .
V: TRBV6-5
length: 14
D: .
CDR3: CASSTRGPADEQFF
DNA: TGTGCCAGCAGTACCCGGGGTCCAGCCGATGAGCAGTTCTTC

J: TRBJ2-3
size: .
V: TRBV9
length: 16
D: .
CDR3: CASSVGNGGATDTQYF
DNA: TGTGCCAGCAGCGTAGGAAACGGCGGCGCCACAGATACGCAGTATTTT

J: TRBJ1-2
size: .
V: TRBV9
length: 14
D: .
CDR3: CASSPSGMGYGYTF
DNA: TGTGCCAGCAGCCCGTCGGGGATGGGCTATGGCTACACCTTC

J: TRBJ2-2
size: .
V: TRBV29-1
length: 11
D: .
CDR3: CSVTRTGELFF
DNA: TGCAGCGTTACGAGAACCGGGGAGCTGTTTTTT

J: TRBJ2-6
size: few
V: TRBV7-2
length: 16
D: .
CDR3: CASSLSTQGMGNVLTF
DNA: TGTGCCAGCAGCTTGTCCACCCAGGGGATGGGCAACGTCCTGACTTTC

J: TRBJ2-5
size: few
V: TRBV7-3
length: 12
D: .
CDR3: CASSPIRGTQYF
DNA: TGTGCCAGCAGCCCGATACGGGGGACCCAGTACTTC

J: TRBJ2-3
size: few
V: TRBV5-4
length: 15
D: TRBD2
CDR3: CASRPGGPFLDTQYF
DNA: TGTGCCAGCAGACCGGGAGGCCCATTTTTGGATACGCAGTATTTT

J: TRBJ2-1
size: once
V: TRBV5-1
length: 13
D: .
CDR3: CASSLDWMNEQFF
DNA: TGCGCCAGCAGCTTGGACTGGATGAATGAGCAGTTCTTC

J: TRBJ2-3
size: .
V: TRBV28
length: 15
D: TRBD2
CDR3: CASRASGRALDTQYF
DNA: TGTGCCAGCAGAGCCAGCGGGAGGGCCCTGGATACGCAGTATTTT

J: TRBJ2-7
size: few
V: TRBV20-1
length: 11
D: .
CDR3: CSALGPKGQYF
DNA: TGCAGTGCTTTGGGTCCAAAGGGGCAGTACTTC

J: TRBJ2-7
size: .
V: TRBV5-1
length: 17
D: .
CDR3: CASSLAPQKQGTYEQYF
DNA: TGCGCCAGCAGCTTGGCCCCCCAAAAACAGGGCACCTACGAGCAGTACTTC

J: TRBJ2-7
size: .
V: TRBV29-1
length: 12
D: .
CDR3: CSVNDAGGEQYF
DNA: TGCAGCGTTAACGACGCGGGTGGAGAGCAGTACTTC

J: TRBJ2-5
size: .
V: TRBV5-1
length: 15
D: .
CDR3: CASTPSQTPQETQYF
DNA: TGCGCCAGCACCCCGTCCCAAACACCACAAGAGACCCAGTACTTC

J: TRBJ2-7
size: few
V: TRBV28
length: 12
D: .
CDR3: CASSTPGHEQYF
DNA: TGTGCCAGCAGCACCCCAGGCCACGAGCAGTACTTC

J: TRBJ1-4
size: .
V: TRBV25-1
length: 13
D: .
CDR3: CASTAGQRQKLFF
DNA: TGTGCCAGCACGGCCGGACAGAGGCAAAAACTGTTTTTT

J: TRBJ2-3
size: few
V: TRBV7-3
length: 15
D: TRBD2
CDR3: CASSFSGRTGDTQYF
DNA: TGTGCCAGCAGCTTTAGCGGGAGGACCGGAGATACGCAGTATTTT

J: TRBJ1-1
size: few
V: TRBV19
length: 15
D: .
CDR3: CASSISVRTNTEAFF
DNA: TGTGCCAGTAGTATTTCGGTCCGAACGAACACTGAAGCTTTCTTT

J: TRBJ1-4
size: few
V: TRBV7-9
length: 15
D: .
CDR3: CASSLDRGRGEKLFF
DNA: TGTGCCAGCAGCTTAGATCGGGGGCGCGGCGAAAAACTGTTTTTT

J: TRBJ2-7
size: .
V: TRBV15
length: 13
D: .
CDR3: CATSRARFYEQYF
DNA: TGTGCCACCAGCAGGGCGAGGTTTTACGAGCAGTACTTC

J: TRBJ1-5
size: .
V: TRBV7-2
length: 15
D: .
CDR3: CASSLDRYSNQPQHF
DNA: TGTGCCAGCAGCCTTGACAGGTATAGCAATCAGCCCCAGCATTTT

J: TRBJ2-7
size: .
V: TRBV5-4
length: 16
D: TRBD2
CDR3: CASSPIPSGRVYEQYF
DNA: TGTGCCAGCAGCCCGATTCCTAGCGGGAGGGTCTACGAGCAGTACTTC

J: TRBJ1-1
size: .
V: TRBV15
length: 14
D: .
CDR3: CATSSGLQVTEAFF
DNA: TGTGCCACCAGCAGTGGTCTGCAGGTCACTGAAGCTTTCTTT

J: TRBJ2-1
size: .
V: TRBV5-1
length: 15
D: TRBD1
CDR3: CASSLRENRGNEQFF
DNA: TGCGCCAGCAGCTTGAGGGAGAACAGGGGGAATGAGCAGTTCTTC

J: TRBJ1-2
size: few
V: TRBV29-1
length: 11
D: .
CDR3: CSVVGDYGYTF
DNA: TGCAGCGTTGTAGGGGACTATGGCTACACCTTC

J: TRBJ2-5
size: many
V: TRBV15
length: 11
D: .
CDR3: CATSREETQYF
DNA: TGTGCCACCAGCAGAGAAGAGACCCAGTACTTC